These 20 T cell receptor beta chains came from one sample sequenced in a study of vaccination effects on CD4 cells after COVID-19. Some clones are missing from TCRdb's copy, which holds only in-frame ones; the method was immunoSEQ multiplex PCR. This sample has nearly 35,000 clones, with roughly 80% found just once. Their antigen targets remain unknown. CD4+ T cell isolation took place after more than eight days of culture. It was between March and December 2020 that the person had a SARS-CoV-2 infection confirmed by PCR. Everyone in the study got two shots of either the BNT162b2 or mRNA-1273 vaccine. Sequences were derived from CD4+ T cells from PBMCs cultured without peptide, sampled after COVID-19 vaccination. The source is a human donor who had a prior SARS-CoV-2 infection.

The genes are TRBV11-3 and TRBJ2-3; possible D gene TRBD1, 5 bases. Germline CDR1 reads SGHNT; CDR2 reads YENEEA. Trimming cost V 3 bases and J 0 bases, with 10 bases left between them. This CDR3 contains 15 residues. CDR3 protein: CASSFDSSSTDTQYF. In DNA, the CDR3 is TGTGCCAGCAGCTTTGACAGTTCTAGCACAGATACGCAGTATTTT. The variable domain in full, completed from reference TRBV11-3 and TRBJ2-3, reads EAGVVQSPRYKIIEKKQPVAFWCNPISGHNTLYWYLQNLGQGPELLIRYENEEAVDDSQLPKDRFSAERLKGVDSTLKIQPAELGDSAVYLCASSFDSSSTDTQYFGPGTRLTVL.

Turning to this clone: This same CDR3 is encoded by further DNA sequences in the sample. The chain has TRBV11-3 and TRBJ1-3; D call uncertain. Germline V gives CDR1 SGHNT, CDR2 YENEEA. The CDR3 consists of 13 residues. V was shortened by 3 bases and J by 1 base, with 4 bases between the two germline ends. For the CDR3, the DNA is TGTGCCAGCAGCTTTTCATCTGGAAACACCATATATTTT. Translation gives CASSFSSGNTIYF.

The J gene is TRBJ2-3, the V gene TRBV2; 14 bases map to TRBD2. The CDR3 runs 16 residues. Unmatched junction bases numbered 7, after V lost 5 bases and J lost 6 bases. Germline-derived CDR1 and CDR2 are SNHLY and FYNNEI. Here the CDR3 DNA reads TGTGCCAGCAGTCCGGGACTAGCGGGAGAAGGGGATACGCAGTATTTT. Protein product: CASSPGLAGEGDTQYF.

The chain has TRBV7-2 and TRBJ1-2; D not certain. The CDR3 length is 15 residues. The V end lost 5 bases, the J end lost 8 bases, and 21 bases lay between the germline ends. Germline V CDR1 and CDR2: SGHTA, FQGNSA. CDR3: CASSPPPGSSVGYTF. CDR3 sequence (DNA): TGTGCCAGCAGCCCCCCCCCGGGGAGCAGTGTCGGCTACACCTTC. Full variable domain (outside the CDR3, taken from reference TRBV7-2 and TRBJ1-2): GAGVSQSPSNKVTEKGKDVELRCDPISGHTALYWYRQSLGQGLEFLIYFQGNSAPDKSGLPSDRFSAERTGGSVSTLTIQRTQQEDSAVYLCASSPPPGSSVGYTFGSGTRLTVV.

This chain uses TRBV7-6 with TRBJ2-7; 7 bases align to TRBD2. CDR3 length equals 16 residues. Germline lookup yields CDR1 SGHVS and CDR2 FNYEAQ. The V and J ends lost 2 bases and 1 base, in that order; junction bases with no gene match: 8. The CDR3 spells CASSLNTSALSYEQYF. The DNA of the CDR3 is TGTGCCAGCAGCTTAAATACTAGCGCCCTGTCCTACGAGCAGTACTTC.

The V gene is TRBV19, the J gene TRBJ1-4; D is undetermined. The CDR3 length is 13 residues. Germline CDR1 is LNHDA and CDR2 is SQIVND (reference sequence). Trimming took off 7 bases at V and 7 bases at J, with 13 bases between the two ends. CDR3 DNA: TGTGCCAGTAAATTTAGCGAGGCTGAAAAACTGTTTTTT. Amino acid sequence: CASKFSEAEKLFF.

This sequence joins TRBV7-9 and TRBJ1-1, with TRBD1 as a possible D gene (6 bases). This CDR3 has 13 residues. V lost 4 bases to trimming and J lost 2 bases, with 8 bases between them. CDR1 is SEHNR and CDR2 is FQNEAQ in the germline V gene (reference sequence). CDR3 sequence: CASSSQGNTEAFF. The CDR3 DNA sequence: TGTGCCAGCAGCTCACAGGGTAACACTGAAGCTTTCTTT.

CDR3 loop: CASSQRTGNQPQHF. Written as DNA, the CDR3 is TGTGCCAGCAGCCAGAGGACAGGGAATCAGCCCCAGCATTTT. The rearrangement links TRBV3-1 (or the pseudogene TRBV3-2) to TRBJ1-5, with 8 bases lining up with TRBD1. In germline, CDR1 is LGHDT, CDR2 YNNKEL (reference sequence). This CDR3 spans 14 amino acids. J gave up 4 bases and V 3 bases, and 2 bases lay outside the gene matches.

The genes are TRBV19 and TRBJ1-4, with TRBD1 matching 7 bases. Germline V gene sequence: CDR1 LNHDA, CDR2 SQIVND (reference sequence). Germline trimming cut 10 bases from V and 4 bases from J; bases unmatched to any gene: 6. This CDR3 has 13 residues. This CDR3 is CATEDRLNEKLFF. In DNA, the CDR3 is TGTGCCACCGAGGACAGGCTTAATGAAAAACTGTTTTTT.

The rearrangement links TRBV10-3 to TRBJ2-1; 11 bases match TRBD2. The V gene's germline CDR1 is ENHRY and CDR2 SYGVKD. This CDR3 comprises 15 residues. V shed 4 bases and J 8 bases; nucleotides not matched to a gene: 7. This CDR3 reads CAISGIAGGFHEQFF. For the CDR3, the DNA is TGTGCCATCAGTGGGATAGCGGGAGGGTTCCATGAGCAGTTCTTC.

This clone is a singleton in its sample. The rearrangement uses TRBV4-3 and TRBJ1-1; D perhaps matches TRBD1 (5 bases). The V end lost 3 bases, the J end lost 1 base, and 18 bases lay between the germline ends. The CDR3 is 17 residues long. The germline CDR1 and CDR2 sequences are LGHNA and YSLEER. In DNA form, the CDR3 reads TGCGCCAGCAGCCATAGCTTTAAGGGGTGGGAGAACACTGAAGCTTTCTTT. This translates into CASSHSFKGWENTEAFF.

This clone was recorded a few times. V and J are TRBV6-5 and TRBJ2-1; weak D call: TRBD2 (5 bases). The V end lost 0 bases, the J end lost 6 bases, and 9 bases lay between the germline ends. The CDR3 consists of 14 residues. The germline CDR1 and CDR2 sequences are MNHEY and SVGAGI. CDR3 residues: CASSYSSAGNEQFF. The CDR3 DNA is TGTGCCAGCAGTTACTCGAGTGCGGGCAATGAGCAGTTCTTC.

The CDR3 protein is CAISESWASGRARTDTQYF. Written as DNA, the CDR3 is TGTGCCATCAGTGAGTCATGGGCTAGCGGGAGGGCCAGAACAGATACGCAGTATTTT. V usage is TRBV10-3 and J usage is TRBJ2-3; 12 bases are shared with TRBD2. Trimming removed 0 bases from V and 3 bases from J; junction bases left unmatched: 10. This CDR3 is built from 19 residues. Germline lookup yields CDR1 ENHRY and CDR2 SYGVKD.

The CDR3 DNA is TGTGCCAGCAGTTACGAACCATTACCTAACTATGGCTACACCTTC. This sequence encodes CASSYEPLPNYGYTF. V is TRBV6-5 and J is TRBJ1-2; D gene uncertain. This CDR3 is 15 amino acids long. From germline, CDR1 is MNHEY and CDR2 SVGAGI. The V end lost 2 bases, the J end lost 0 bases, and 10 bases lay between the germline ends.

The V and J genes are TRBV9 and TRBJ1-1, with D possibly TRBD1 on 6 matching bases. The CDR3 totals 14 residues. With 0 bases removed from V and 7 bases from J, the gap between germline ends came to 13 bases. Germline assignment: CDR1 SGDLS and CDR2 YYNGEE. CDR3: CASSVVGGRHEAFF. The CDR3 DNA sequence: TGTGCCAGCAGCGTAGTGGGGGGCCGGCATGAAGCTTTCTTT.

V usage is TRBV5-8 and J usage is TRBJ1-4; 10 bases are a match to TRBD1. With 4 bases clipped from V and 2 bases from J, the junction kept 8 bases outside the gene matches. Germline loops: CDR1 SGHTS, CDR2 YDEGEE. The CDR3 has 17 residues. Written as DNA, the CDR3 is TGTGCCAGCAGCATGTGGACAGGGGGAGGTACTAATGAAAAACTGTTTTTT. Amino acids: CASSMWTGGGTNEKLFF.

The chain couples TRBV7-2 to TRBJ2-6, with 7 bases aligning to TRBD1. CDR3 length equals 17 residues. Germline assignment: CDR1 SGHTA and CDR2 FQGNSA. The V gene end was trimmed by 5 bases and the J gene end by 2 bases; junction bases not matched to a gene: 9. The CDR3 here is CASSLRTGLTGANVLTF. In nucleotides, the CDR3 is TGTGCCAGCAGCCTTAGGACAGGTCTCACTGGGGCCAACGTCCTGACTTTC.

The genes are TRBV9 and TRBJ1-4; no clear D gene. The V and J ends lost 4 bases and 0 bases respectively, with 10 bases between them. Germline loops: CDR1 SGDLS, CDR2 YYNGEE. The CDR3 runs 15 residues. CDR3 DNA sequence: TGTGCCAGCAGCCCAAGACATGCAACTAATGAAAAACTGTTTTTT. Encoded protein: CASSPRHATNEKLFF.

This chain links TRBV11-2 with TRBJ2-7, with 9 nucleotides matching TRBD1. The CDR3 extends over 18 amino acids. From germline, CDR1 is SGHAT and CDR2 FQNNGV. Unmatched junction bases numbered 10, after V lost 0 bases and J lost 1 base. CDR3 in amino acids: CASSLDKNRGLRSYEQYF. The CDR3 region has the DNA TGTGCCAGCAGCTTAGACAAAAACAGGGGGCTACGGTCCTACGAGCAGTACTTC.

This chain connects TRBV2 to TRBJ2-3, with 9 bases matching TRBD2. CDR1 and CDR2 (germline): SNHLY, FYNNEI. The CDR3 has 15 residues. The V segment lost 7 bases and the J segment 4 bases; nucleotides outside the gene matches: 9. DNA for the CDR3: TGTGCCAGCATAAGGGCTAGCGGGGTCGCAGATACGCAGTATTTT. Translating gives CASIRASGVADTQYF.